A selection of T cell receptor beta chains follows, all from one sample in a study of blood T cell repertoires in COVID-19. Data came from immunoSEQ multiplex PCR; TCRdb stores just in-frame clones and leaves some out. The table lists 200,000 to 250,000 clones, roughly four fifths of them singletons, with approximately 2.9% in the top ten. Material: peripheral blood. The origin of the receptors is a woman between 25 and 40 years old who had recovered from COVID-19. The CDR3 runs from the conserved cysteine through the conserved F or W. A D gene is named only where the DNA matches it firmly. Rows give clone size only sometimes, using once, few, many, or a class for an expanded clone.

TRBJ2-7 - TRBV3-1/TRBV3-2 - TGTGCCAGCAGCCAAGGAAACAGAGTTCACGAGCAGTACTTC CASSQGNRVHEQYF
TRBJ2-1 once TRBV7-3 - TGTGCCAGCAGTCGCGACTTACCCCCCTCAAATGAGCAGTTCTTC CASSRDLPPSNEQFF
TRBJ2-7 - TRBV9 TRBD2 TGTGCCAGCAGCCCAATCGGGACTAGCCTTCGTCGCGAGCAGTACTTC CASSPIGTSLRREQYF
TRBJ1-5 once TRBV6-6 - TGTGCCAGCAGTACTCAGGGAAATCAGCCCCAGCATTTT CASSTQGNQPQHF
TRBJ2-5 - TRBV30 - TGTGCCTGGAGTGAACAGGGTGGGGAGACCCAGTACTTC CAWSEQGGETQYF
TRBJ1-1 - TRBV7-9 - TGTGCCAGCAGCCATGGGCCCGACACTGAAGCTTTCTTT CASSHGPDTEAFF
TRBJ2-1 - TRBV27 - TGTGCCAGCAGTGCTAGTGCCCTCGATGAGCAGTTCTTC CASSASALDEQFF
TRBJ2-7 - TRBV12-3/TRBV12-4 - TGTGCCAGCAGTCTTAGATTCTTC CASSLRFF
TRBJ2-7 once TRBV30 - TGTGCCTGGAGTGTCGGCAGGGTTAATCGGTACGAGCAGTACTTC CAWSVGRVNRYEQYF
TRBJ2-7 - TRBV11-2 TRBD2 TGTGCCAGCAGCCTCGGACTAGCGGGAGGGACTTCCTACGAGCAGTACTTC CASSLGLAGGTSYEQYF
TRBJ2-7 - TRBV4-1 - TGCGCCAGCAGCCAGGGTATTTCTTCAGGTTACGAGCAGTACTTC CASSQGISSGYEQYF
TRBJ2-7 - TRBV6-5 TRBD1 TGTGCCAGCAGTTACTGGCCCCGGGACAGGGCTAACGAGCAGTACTTC CASSYWPRDRANEQYF
TRBJ1-5 - TRBV28 - TGTGCCAGCAGTTCACCCAGTCTACAGGGCTGGAGCAATCAGCCCCAGCATTTT CASSSPSLQGWSNQPQHF
TRBJ1-2 once TRBV28 TRBD1 TGTGCCAGCAGCCCCCGATACCAAGGGGGACAGGGGGCAAGCTACACCTTC CASSPRYQGGQGASYTF
TRBJ2-5 once TRBV5-4 TRBD1 TGTGCCAGCAGCTTGGCCGGGACAGAGGAGACCCAGTACTTC CASSLAGTEETQYF
TRBJ2-1 - TRBV27 TRBD1 TGTGCCAGCAGTTCCGGGACAGGGAAATTCTTC CASSSGTGKFF
TRBJ2-3 - TRBV7-9 TRBD1 TGTGCCAGCAGCTTAGGTACAGGGGGAAGCACAGATACGCAGTATTTT CASSLGTGGSTDTQYF
TRBJ1-4 few TRBV10-3 TRBD1 TGTGCCATCAGTTCCGGGACAGGAGATGAAAAACTGTTTTTT CAISSGTGDEKLFF
TRBJ1-2 - TRBV7-2 - TGTGCCAGCAGCTTAGCGGGTTACAGCCTTTATGGCTACACCTTC CASSLAGYSLYGYTF
TRBJ2-1 - TRBV27 TRBD2 TGTGCCAGCAGGCGGACTAGCACCGATCATGAGCAGTTCTTC CASRRTSTDHEQFF
TRBJ2-6 few TRBV30 - TGTGCCTGGGACAGCTCTGGGGCCAACGTCCTGACTTTC CAWDSSGANVLTF
TRBJ2-3 - TRBV29-1 TRBD2 TGCAGCGCCAACCCGGGACTAGCGGGAGACGGTACGCAGTATTTT CSANPGLAGDGTQYF
TRBJ2-5 - TRBV5-4 TRBD2 TGTGCCAGTCGCACGGGGGGTAAGAAGACCCAGTACTTC CASRTGGKKTQYF
TRBJ1-3 - TRBV2 - TGTGCCAGCAGTGAAACGCGGGGCTCTGGAAACACCATATATTTT CASSETRGSGNTIYF
TRBJ1-3 - TRBV30 - TGTGCCTGCGGTGGGAGAAACTCTGGAAACACCATATATTTT CACGGRNSGNTIYF